This T cell receptor beta chain was documented in a study of shared clonotypes between healthy human individuals. Study as a whole: The study drew on a couple of women and a few men aged 18 to 49 as donors.

Overall study results and limits: The naive CD4 repertoires of several donors were compared, and around 5% of clonotypes were shared. Relative to their counterparts shared across all four donors, non-shared clonotypes exhibited diminished generation probabilities.

Data came from immunoSEQ multiplex PCR; TCRdb stores just in-frame clones and leaves some out. Among about 2.1 million clones listed, 93% were seen once. Trimming pared 4 bases from V and 7 bases from J, leaving 17 bases between. Germline V gene data show CDR1 as SGDLS and CDR2 as YYNGEE. The CDR3 contains 14 residues. About this clone: Its antigen remains unknown.

Naive CD8 populations comprised CD45RO-negative cells positively selected for CCR7, excluding terminally differentiated effector memory CD45RA+ cells. The sample comprised naive CD8+ T cells from PBMCs. The chain uses TRBV9 and TRBJ2-5, with D perhaps assigned TRBD1 or TRBD2 (5 bases each). The receptor comes from a man aged 18 to 29 in good health. Some clones in this sample may be carry-over from other donors' samples. DNA of the CDR3: TGTGCCAGCAGCCCCCAAGGGGACCACAGGACCCAGTACTTC. Encoded protein: CASSPQGDHRTQYF.